This T cell receptor beta chain was identified during a study of blood T cell repertoires in COVID-19. Clones were sequenced by immunoSEQ multiplex PCR, and TCRdb holds only the in-frame ones, with some missing. The sample holds 45,000 to 55,000 clones; over 70% are singletons and the top ten take about 5%. With 5 bases clipped from V and 5 bases from J, the junction kept 16 bases outside the gene matches. CDR1 and CDR2 from the germline V gene are SEHNR and FQNEAQ (reference sequence). The CDR3 covers 19 residues. This chain links TRBV7-9 with TRBJ2-3; 13 nucleotides align to TRBD2. The material sequenced was peripheral blood. The TCR comes from a human donor in a cohort sampled during active COVID-19. DNA for the CDR3: TGTGCCAGCAGCCCCATGACTAGCGGGGGGCGTTTAAGTAGAGATACGCAGTATTTT. Translation: CASSPMTSGGRLSRDTQYF.